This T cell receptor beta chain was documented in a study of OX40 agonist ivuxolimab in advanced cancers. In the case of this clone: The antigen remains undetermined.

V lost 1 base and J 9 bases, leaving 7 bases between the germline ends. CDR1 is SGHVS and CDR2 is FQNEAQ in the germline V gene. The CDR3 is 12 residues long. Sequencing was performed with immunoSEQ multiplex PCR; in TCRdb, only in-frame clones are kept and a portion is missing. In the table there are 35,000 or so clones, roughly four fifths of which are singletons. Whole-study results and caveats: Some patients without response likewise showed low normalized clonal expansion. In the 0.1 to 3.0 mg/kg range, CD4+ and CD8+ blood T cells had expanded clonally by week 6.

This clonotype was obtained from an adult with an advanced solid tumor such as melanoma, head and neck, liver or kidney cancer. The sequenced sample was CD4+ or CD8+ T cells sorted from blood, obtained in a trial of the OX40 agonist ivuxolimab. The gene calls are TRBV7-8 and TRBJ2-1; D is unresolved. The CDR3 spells CASSLGSTEQFF. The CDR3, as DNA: TGTGCCAGCAGCTTAGGATCTACTGAGCAGTTCTTC.